Listed here are 9 T cell receptor beta chains from one sample, sequenced in a study of blood T cells in healthy people across ages. Sample-barcoded 5' priming and a J-beta primer mix drove a second PCR of about 6 to 11 cycles. One entry per CDR3 protein, called by TCRdb with MiXCR from the 5' RACE reads. The data contain hundreds of thousands of distinct CDR3 sequences, roughly 50% of them singletons. Material: blood. These receptors originate from a man aged 60 to 69 in good health.

The rearrangement links TRBV3-1 to TRBJ2-3, with D unclear. The CDR3 spans 12 residues. CDR1 LGHDT and CDR2 YNNKEL come from the germline V gene (reference sequence). The V and J ends lost 0 bases and 6 bases respectively, with 4 bases between them. In DNA form, the CDR3 reads TGTGCCAGCAGCCAAGAGTGGGATACGCAGTATTTT. Translation: CASSQEWDTQYF.

As DNA, the CDR3 is TGTGCCAGCAGTGGGACGCGGGGGCGGGGAGAGACCCAGTACTTC. It encodes CASSGTRGRGETQYF. V usage is TRBV27 and J usage is TRBJ2-5, with D possibly TRBD2 on 7 matching bases. CDR1 is MNHEY, CDR2 SMNVEV, per germline (reference sequence). The germline V and J ends were trimmed by 5 bases and 4 bases, with 17 bases remaining between them. This CDR3 spans 15 amino acids.

This clonotype was seen once. The J gene is TRBJ2-1, the V gene TRBV20-1; 7 bases are a match to TRBD2. The CDR3 runs 14 residues. Germline V gene sequence: CDR1 DFQATT, CDR2 SNEGSKA (reference sequence). Trimming took 3 bases from V and 6 from J; bases not matched to a gene: 8. The CDR3 nucleotides are TGCAGTGCTAGTTCTAGCCCGGGGGGCAATGAGCAGTTCTTC. Translated, it gives CSASSSPGGNEQFF.

The V and J genes are TRBV11-2 and TRBJ2-2; D remains unclear. V was cut by 3 bases and J by 8 bases, with 13 bases left in between. Germline lookup yields CDR1 SGHAT and CDR2 FQNNGV. The CDR3 sequence is 14 residues long. CDR3 in DNA: TGTGCCAGCAGCTTGAACCCTGCGCCGGGGGAGCTGTTTTTT. Encoded protein: CASSLNPAPGELFF. The full variable domain, in which reference TRBV11-2 and TRBJ2-2 provide the parts outside the CDR3, is EAGVAQSPRYKIIEKRQSVAFWCNPISGHATLYWYQQILGQGPKLLIQFQNNGVVDDSQLPKDRFSAERLKGVDSTLKIQPAKLEDSAVYLCASSLNPAPGELFFGEGSRLTVL.

The chain uses TRBV20-1 and TRBJ2-1, with D perhaps TRBD2 (6 bases). The CDR3 sequence is 13 residues long. From germline, CDR1 is DFQATT and CDR2 SNEGSKA (reference sequence). Trimming took 8 bases from V and 6 from J, leaving 17 bases between them. For the CDR3, the DNA is TGCAGTACGCCCGTCGCGGGGTTCAATGAGCAGTTCTTC. Translated, it gives CSTPVAGFNEQFF.

This clonotype was seen more than once but under ten times. The rearrangement uses TRBV6-2 or TRBV6-3 and TRBJ2-1, with TRBD2 identical over 9 bases. CDR1 is MNHEY and CDR2 is SVGEGT in the germline V gene. V gave up 5 bases and J gave up 3 bases; unmatched junction bases: 8. The CDR3 is made up of 16 amino acids. The chain's CDR3 is CASSPVAGAHYNEQFF. DNA for the CDR3: TGTGCCAGCAGTCCCGTAGCGGGGGCACACTACAATGAGCAGTTCTTC.

The chain uses TRBV7-6 and TRBJ2-3; TRBD1 agrees at 10 bases. The CDR3 runs to 14 residues. Germline CDR1 and CDR2: SGHVS and FNYEAQ. Trimming cost V 6 bases and J 5 bases; bases outside gene matches: 5. CDR3 in amino acids: CASSGTGELDTQYF. In nucleotides, the CDR3 is TGTGCCAGCAGTGGGACAGGGGAGTTAGATACGCAGTATTTT. Based on the CDR3 plus reference TRBV7-6 and TRBJ2-3, the full variable domain is GAGVSQSPRYKVTKRGQDVALRCDPISGHVSLYWYRQALGQGPEFLTYFNYEAQQDKSGLPNDRFSAERPEGSISTLTIQRTEQRDSAMYRCASSGTGELDTQYFGPGTRLTVL.

V gene TRBV4-1 combines with J gene TRBJ2-1; possibly TRBD2 for D (5 bases). CDR1 and CDR2 (germline): MGHRA, YSYEKL. The V end was cut by 2 bases, the J end by 8 bases, with 16 bases between. The CDR3 consists of 15 residues. CDR3 DNA: TGCGCCAGCAGCCAAACGCCCCCGGGGATCGATGAGCAGTTCTTC. The encoded protein is CASSQTPPGIDEQFF.

Only one count was recorded for this clonotype. The V gene is TRBV7-6, the J gene TRBJ1-6, with 8 bases fitting TRBD1. The CDR3 runs 16 residues. Germline CDR1 is SGHVS and CDR2 is FNYEAQ. Trimming cost V 6 bases and J 7 bases; bases outside gene matches: 11. The CDR3 nucleotides read TGTGCCAGCAGACGAGCAGGGGGCTGGAACAATTCACCCCTCCACTTT. Translated: CASRRAGGWNNSPLHF.